The sequence of this T cell receptor (beta chain) was determined in a study of neurological immune-mediated disorders. TCRdb reanalysed the 5' RACE reads using MiXCR and keeps one entry per CDR3 protein. There are some 54,000 distinct CDR3 sequences in the sample; roughly a tenth occur only once, and 6.5% to 8% lies in the top ten. Time point reported: longitudinal time-point 1 (baseline). Looked up from germline, CDR1 is MNHNY and CDR2 is SVGAGI (reference sequence). Between the trimmed V and J ends, which lost 2 bases and 6 bases, there was a span of 7 bases. The CDR3 is 12 residues long. This clonotype was found many times.

The origin of this receptor is a male donor with HTLV-1-associated myelopathy (HAM/TSP). The gene calls are TRBV6-6 and TRBJ1-1; maybe TRBD1 (5 bases). The specimen was PBMCs. The CDR3 is CASSYPTAEAFF. In DNA, the CDR3 is TGTGCCAGCAGTTACCCGACAGCTGAAGCTTTCTTT.